This entry concerns a single T cell receptor beta chain. It lacks a known antigen. The cohort was made up of under 800 healthy bone marrow donors. At the time of sampling, every cohort member was nominally healthy, though immune exposures that went unrecorded were likely present. The donor tested CMV seronegative, placing the donor among the 300 to 450 seronegative members of the cohort. A peripheral blood sample was collected from each donor, and TCR beta sequencing was performed on peripheral blood mononuclear cells. The Qiagen DNeasy Blood Extraction Kit was used to extract genomic DNA from the blood cell samples. These data belong to a study of cytomegalovirus exposure and HLA in healthy donors (dated by TCRdb to 2016 to 2017). At the level of the whole study: An earlier analysis of some 500 of the donors reported approximately 290 Gb of sequence data and roughly 100 million unique TCR beta sequences from 150 million to 200 million T cells. HLA typing included class I and class II loci at four-digit resolution. All discovery cohort repertoires had been generated on a single sequencing platform. Using immunosequencing, the study profiled T cell repertoires from about 650 subjects and related those repertoires to cytomegalovirus serostatus. Because of strong linkage in the cohort, five DR-DQ haplotypes were treated as single units for association and clustering. A separate validation cohort of some 130 different subjects was used in addition to the roughly 700-subject first cohort. A later genetic analysis took genome-wide SNP genotypes for about 65% of the roughly 670 donors and used that subset as a discovery cohort. Typing coverage differed by locus: A, B, C, DRB1 and DQB1 were typed in about 620-630 donors, DQA1 in 500 to 550, DPA1 in 600 to 610, and DPB1 in approximately 450. An early release that covered fewer than 750 HLA-typed donors contained 300 to 350 gigabases of sequencing data and around 85 million unique TCR sequences. To predict cytomegalovirus infection status, the study combined high-throughput TCR immunosequencing, statistical association of individual TCRs with disease status, and machine learning. An earlier analysis of approximately 630 of the donors applied high-throughput TCR beta sequencing to assess whether each TCR beta V gene segment acted as functional or pseudogenic. The genetic ancestry cluster associated with self-reported Caucasian donors included around 76% of the 398 genotyped donors. Donor age, sex, ethnicity and CMV serostatus were collected together with the repertoire data. To study patterns of TCR occurrence, a later analysis re-analyzed previously published TCR beta repertoires from around 670 donors and added high-resolution HLA genotyping. Among about 390 genotyped donors of the cohort, an average of approximately 240,000 unique TCR beta nucleotide sequences were sequenced per donor, roughly 18% of them non-productive. Rather than drawing on any new phenotypic data, the later analysis identified candidate immune exposures from TCR beta sequences and the way those sequences occurred across donors. The study aimed to test whether signatures of past pathogen exposure could be identified by cataloging public T cell receptors. Overall study results and their limits: Across donors, most TCR sequences were observed very rarely, whereas some public TCRs were present in many individuals. Strong co-occurrence of HLA alleles, especially DR and DQ, made assigning TCR associations to individual alleles difficult. Only TCR beta chains were sequenced in this cohort, and the absence of alpha or paired-chain data limited detectable features. The only immune exposure information available for the cohort was CMV serostatus. Because counts were too low, roughly 17 rarely observed V segments, including chromosome 9 orphons, were left out of the earlier analysis of 587 of the donors. A further reported finding was that TCR beta sequences accurately predicted the HLA-A and HLA-B alleles for most subjects in the first cohort. A later analysis found that TCR association rates varied across HLA loci, with DRB1 alleles showing the most associated TCRs and HLA-C alleles the fewest. In the study, 164 TCR beta chains were listed as associated with cytomegalovirus. The sequencing pipeline was judged likely to have produced a cluster of highly shared sequence variants as a technical artifact. A later genetic analysis associated a missense DCLRE1C variant with V-gene and J-gene trimming of TCR beta chains, and an independent cohort replicated the association. Three of the identified cytomegalovirus-associated TCR beta chains were confirmed in vitro to be specific for cytomegalovirus antigens. Broadly in line with IMGT annotations, most TCR beta V segments showed up in productive rearrangements about 90% or about 30% of the time in an earlier analysis of several hundred of the donors. In a later analysis, HLA-associated TCR beta chains showed more clonal expansion and lower generation probabilities than non-associated chains that were equally common. Most CMV-associated TCR beta chains appeared to be HLA-restricted in a later analysis, and the HLA associations seemed to be driven largely by CMV exposure. In a later genetic analysis, fewer N-insertions in productive TCRs were reported among donors in an Asian-associated ancestry cluster than the approximately 630-donor mean. Because HLA typing was unavailable for some donors at each locus, only the typed subset was used in association tests. The presence/absence analyses assumed that sequencing depth was roughly uniform across donors, and that assumption may not be true. A later analysis reported that several top co-occurrence clusters appeared linked to parvovirus B19, influenza, CMV and Epstein-Barr virus. Specific HLA alleles were associated with 15,000 to 20,000 TCR beta sequences at a false discovery rate of 0.05 in a later analysis. Some IMGT-functional V segments, including TRBV6-2 and TRBV6-3, could not be distinguished by the 87-base-pair reads and were therefore excluded. It was suggested by the authors that the approach could potentially be generalized to other disease states and immunological phenotypes. Cytomegalovirus status was reported to be diagnosed by the classifier with high specificity and sensitivity in both the original and validation cohorts. Linkage disequilibrium might explain the correlated functional status among segregating V segments, but an unknown experimental factor could not be excluded.

Trimming removed 7 bases from V and 0 bases from J; the gene matches leave 8 bases unexplained. Looking up the germline V gene yields CDR1 SQVTM and CDR2 ANQGSEA. There are 15 amino acids in the CDR3, from cysteine to phenylalanine inclusive. CDR3 DNA is the only sequence kept; it has 45 bases, read in frame from the first base. The method was the immunoSEQ multiplex PCR assay. For the multiplex PCR, a mixture combining 60 forward primers for TCR Vbeta segments and 13 reverse primers for TCR Jbeta segments was used. A multiplex PCR assay on genomic DNA amplified the CDR3 region of rearranged TCR beta genes. The Illumina HiSeq System was used to sequence the amplified TCR beta libraries as 87-base-pair reads. In the original analysis: In a later analysis, 70 million to 95 million unique TCR beta chains were counted across the 500 to 850 repertoires, and roughly 10 million of these chains were shared by at least two donors. Raw reads were error-corrected and collapsed into unique sequences with a nearest-neighbor algorithm that merged closely related sequences to remove PCR and sequencing errors. To assign V, D and J gene segments, CDR3 sequences were aligned to IMGT reference sequences. For a sequence to be retained, a match of at least six nucleotides to both a V gene segment and a J gene segment was required. Rearrangements were called productive when the CDR3 lacked stop codons and stayed in frame with V and J; all others were non-productive. Following IMGT convention, CDR3 was defined as the stretch from the second conserved V-encoded cysteine to the conserved J-encoded phenylalanine. The earlier analysis of about 640 of the donors excluded any sequence lacking an unambiguous match to a single V gene segment. In an earlier analysis of several hundred of the donors, V segments were called functional above 56.7% productive rearrangements and were called segregating when the between-donor standard deviation exceeded 5%. A statistical classification framework was built for diagnosing cytomegalovirus status from the catalog of TCR beta chain sequences. In a later analysis, V and J genes were assigned by comparing TCR nucleotide sequences against IMGT/GENE-DB human TR gene sequences. The TCRdist pipeline was used in a later analysis to assign CDR3 sequences and most-parsimonious VDJ recombination scenarios. In a later analysis, every TCR beta chain was defined by the combination of its CDR3 amino acid sequence and its V-gene family, and reads without a unique V-gene family were dropped. In a later analysis, fewer than 650 highly shared, low-generation-probability nucleotide sequences were removed to address suspected cross-contamination and a sequencing artifact. In a later analysis, a clonal expansion index for each public chain was calculated from normalized within-repertoire ranks of inferred template counts. In a later analysis, generation probabilities were computed with a VDJ recombination model fitted to out-of-frame rearrangements, and the resulting probabilities were checked against IGoR. A later analysis scored TCR-TCR, TCR-HLA and TCR-CMV co-occurrence with hypergeometric tests, applying a repertoire-size bias correction to TCR pairs. To estimate false discovery rates, a later analysis permuted the HLA or CMV assignments 20 times. In a later analysis, co-occurring TCRs were grouped using DBSCAN, and TCRdist sequence similarity was added for clustering within HLA-allele-positive subsets. Repertoires with fewer than 30,000 or more than 120,000 public chains, plus five repertoires with anomalous nucleotide sharing, were excluded from co-occurrence clustering. TCRdb stores this immuneACCESS table with in-frame sequences only. Part of the clones is absent; in the studies checked, under half of the shortfall reflects unresolved V genes, and no reason is known for the rest. That table supplies the V and J calls and clone size; D and trimming were determined from the DNA. The sample table on file contains about 41,000 clones. The ten most abundant clones make up roughly 6% of the sample.

This sequence was found in a man aged 25-45 years in good health and CMV-seronegative. The chain is made from TRBV29-1 and TRBJ1-3, and TRBD1 aligns with 8 junction nucleotides. The source material was PBMCs. The nucleotide sequence reads as follows: TGCAGCGGTACAACAGGGGGACTCTCTGGAAACACCATATATTTT. Its amino acids are CSGTTGGLSGNTIYF.